This T cell receptor (beta chain) is from a study of molecular identifiers for immune sequencing clone quantification. Study background: Replicate RNA came from around 18,000 or 91,000 naive CD8 cells and was split five ways, and four parts were sequenced.

A CD8+CD4-CCR7+CD45RA+ gate was used to sort naive CD8 T cells. Remarks on this clonotype: A much larger clone differs by one base, so this may be a read error.

The use of previously described methods and listed TCR primers produced the bulk TCR libraries. Using its own MiXCR run on the PCR reads, TCRdb lists one record per CDR3 protein. The sample carries 70,000 to 95,000 distinct CDR3 sequences, about 20% recorded once. The CDR3 runs 15 residues. CDR1 and CDR2 from the germline V gene are SGHVS and FNYEAQ. The sequence derives from a human donor in good health. Some libraries in this study had Jurkat cell RNA spiked in. The specimen was naive CD8+ T cells from blood, with Jurkat cell RNA spiked in. Subset noted: FACS-sorted CD8+CD4-CCR7+CD45RA+ naive T cells. This chain uses TRBV7-6 with TRBJ2-5, with D tentatively TRBD1 (6 bases). CDR3 protein: CASGLGGREKETQYF. CDR3 coding DNA: TGTGCCAGCGGCTTAGGGGGAAGGGAAAAAGAGACCCAGTACTTC.